The sequence of this TCR beta chain was determined in a study of blood T cell repertoires in COVID-19 (dated by TCRdb to 2018 to 2020). About the investigation overall: Samples from collaborators originated in the United States, Italy and Spain and spanned both the acute and convalescent phases of COVID-19. The prospective study material was composed of cDNA or gDNA derived from T cells, B-cell-depleted T cells, or PBMCs. The dataset comprised deeply sampled blood TCRbeta repertoires from subjects exposed to, actively infected with, or recovered from COVID-19. A freely available public database, intended as a resource for researchers studying the immune response to SARS-CoV-2, is where the repertoires were released. Samples were obtained from the ongoing ImmuneRACE study (first 160 participants) and from 1,254 subjects provided by 6 global collaborators. The sample metadata nearly always contained a de-identified subject ID, COVID-19 status, age in years and sex. Where HLA class I and class II types were available, the types were taken from metadata supplied by the sample provider, not from assay-based typing. The study at large found these results: Clinical and demographic metadata were provided uncurated, with the amount varying by source and participant.

Enrolling through a virtual design, the prospective study's participants ranged in age from roughly 18 to 90 years and lived across around 25 United States geographic areas. Cohort assignment in the prospective study relied on participant-reported clinical history from a screening survey and a study questionnaire. Recovered participants in ImmuneRACE Cohort 3 were defined by two consecutive negative NP/OP PCR tests, clearance by a healthcare professional, or resolution of symptoms. Each participant in the prospective study had whole blood, serum and a nasopharyngeal or oropharyngeal swab collected by mobile phlebotomists. Additional blood draws and questionnaires over an approximately two-month period could optionally be provided by prospective study participants. Prospective study blood samples were shipped either frozen or at room temperature before DNA extraction. TCRbeta CDR3 regions were amplified from genomic DNA by means of the immunoSEQ Assay, a bias-controlled multiplex PCR. On the authors' methods: Within the assay, amplification of reference gene primers was used to estimate how many nucleated cells each sample contained. To quantify the absolute abundance of each unique TCRbeta CDR3 rearrangement, sequence reads were collapsed and filtered. Productive Simpson clonality was computed per sample as the square root of Simpson's diversity index over productive rearrangements. TCRdb carries this immuneACCESS record with in-frame sequences only. Its versions omit some clonotypes, under half of them owing to an unresolved V gene in the studies checked, with the rest unexplained. The DNA gave D and trimming, while V, J and clone size come from that table. The sample table lists about 330,000 clones, over 75% of them with a count of one. The ten biggest clones cover under 5.5% of the sample.

At the junction V is shortened by 0 bases and J by 8 bases, with 13 bases in between. From a lookup of the germline V gene, CDR1 and CDR2 are MGHRA and YSYEKL. Inclusive of the bounding cysteine and phenylalanine, the CDR3 is 14 residues long. The only DNA kept is the CDR3, 42 bases in frame from the first base. To note about this clone: Its antigen is still unknown. No base qualities exist here, and no much larger clone lies one base off it.

The sequence derives from a woman in her twenties or thirties who had recovered from COVID-19. Specimen: PBMCs or T cells enriched from blood (not recorded which). The sequence links TRBV4-1 to TRBJ1-2, with the D gene not clear enough to name. The CDR3 protein sequence reads: CASSQDRSAVGYTF. The nucleotide sequence reads TGCGCCAGCAGCCAAGATCGGAGCGCGGTCGGCTACACCTTC.